This T cell receptor (beta chain) was recorded in a study of blood T cells in healthy people across ages (dated by TCRdb to 2013 to 2016). Regarding the research as a whole: In model experiments, template switching captured roughly one uniquely barcoded TCR beta cDNA molecule for every two T cells. Age-related changes in TCR beta repertoire diversity were measured in the study by deep sequencing normalized with unique cDNA molecular identifiers. Four age groups were formed from the donors: young (average approximately 15 years), middle-aged (around 37), aged (around 68) and long-lived (more than 75). The study analyzed two additional independent replicas of 1 million unique cDNA reads from the same blood draw for two donors, one aged 18 to 29 and one aged 80 or older. The paper's findings and limits, for the study overall: As age increased, observed TCR beta diversity per million T cells dropped in a roughly linear way, and a significant reduction was already evident by age 40. Since profiling was done on bulk unsorted PBMCs, naive and antigen-experienced compartments could not be conclusively compared. The CMV infection status of donors was not known, potentially confounding age-related changes in expanded clonotypes. Estimates of total diversity based on one million sequenced T cells were regarded as lower bounds and as underestimates. Observed TCR beta diversity correlated strongly with the percentage of naive T cells measured by flow cytometry. Compared with the aged group, the long-lived group had more naive CD4+ T cells, fewer expanded clones and increased TCR diversity, a pattern suggesting age selection.

The approximately 40 donors, aged 6 to 90 years, were systemically healthy Caucasian individuals from Russia. Each donor gave 9 to 10 milliliters of peripheral blood, collected into EDTA-treated Vacutainer tubes. Ficoll-Paque density-gradient centrifugation was used to isolate PBMCs, with at least 7 million per sample. Trizol reagent was used to extract total RNA from the PBMCs, yielding at least 5.5 micrograms per sample. The percentages of naive CD45RAhigh/CD27high T cells were determined by flow cytometry on a PBMC aliquot from every donor. The germline V gene encodes CDR1 SGHDT and CDR2 YYEEEE. V drops 4 bases and J drops 7 bases, leaving 11 bases in between. The CDR3 starts with the cysteine, ends with the phenylalanine, and has 13 residues. The DNA shown is the 39-base CDR3, in frame from base 1. On this clonotype: Which antigen it targets is not known. Per-base qualities were not stored, and no clone one base away is much larger.

Receptor amplification or capture employed 5' RACE. Sequencer: Illumina HiSeq 2500. A second about 7 to 12 cycle PCR used a sample-barcoded 5' primer and a J-beta primer mix. Each TCR beta cDNA molecule received a unique molecular identifier from a template-switch 5' adaptor carrying 12 random nucleotides. Each sample yielded at least 2.5 million CDR3-containing paired-end reads. First-strand cDNA synthesis was performed from all RNA using the Mint cDNA synthesis kit, with priming by a TRBC-specific oligonucleotide. All cDNA was treated with uracil-DNA glycosylase and then went through a first 18-cycle PCR with the universal primers M1SS and BC2_uni_R. The source study handled its data this way. For normalization, 1 million high-quality reads, each with a distinct molecular identifier, were randomly selected from each sample. Instead of being binned into consensus sequences, reads with shared molecular identifiers were discarded. MiTCR, set to a Q25 quality threshold and the strictest error-elimination algorithm, was used for CDR3 identification, clonotype clustering and error correction. Lower-bound total TCR beta diversity was estimated with a nonparametric unseen species model using Euler transformation. TCRdb handled the public reads itself, with Q25 trimming in fastp and clone calling in MiXCR, and kept productive beta chains. Each CDR3 protein appears once, grouped with its most common genes and DNA. TCRdb's processing, not the authors', yielded these V and J calls. The sample table holds more than 600,000 distinct CDR3 sequences, of which roughly 25% were seen once. The ten largest clones take up 9.4% of the sample.

The data also belong to a second study, concerning T cells of mothers and their children. The second paper states: Donors were nine systemically healthy Caucasian individuals: three mothers and their six children. cDNA synthesis consumed the entire amount of extracted RNA, loaded at around 1.5 ug RNA in each 15 ul reaction. In the second PCR, sample barcodes and 2-4 random nucleotides were introduced via the M1S primer. Over 8 million TCR beta CDR3 reads were obtained for each mother, and millions of reads were obtained for each child. TCR recombination output is similarly shaped by thymic selection in related and unrelated pairs, with a minor effect exerted by inherited differences. Normalized repertoire overlap was always slightly but never significantly higher in related than unrelated mother-child pairs. No persistent microchimeric T cell clones were found, with a detection sensitivity of 80 to 100 clones per million clonotypes. The study used deep NGS to compare TCR beta repertoires of mothers and children, seeking features distinguishing related mother-child pairs from unrelated individuals. Mothers averaged roughly 36 +/- 4 years of age and children averaged about 10 +/- 4 years. After adapter ligation was performed with NEBNext reagents, the libraries were sequenced on an Illumina HiSeq 2000 with 100+100 nt paired-end reads. To prevent cross-contamination, the mother and child libraries were prepared one month apart and sequenced in separate runs. For each donor, between roughly 450,000 and 2,200,000 distinct TCR beta clonotypes were identified. Naive TCR beta clonotypes were estimated from low-frequency clonotypes matched to each donor's FACS-determined naive share, without sorting.

The receptor chain draws on TRBV5-6 and TRBJ1-4; possibly the D gene is TRBD1, per 5 matching bases. Sequencing was done on a sample of blood. The TCR sequence derives from a boy younger than 18 in good health. The CDR3 has the sequence CASSRGTPEKLFF. In nucleotides, the sequence is TGTGCCAGCAGCCGTGGGACTCCTGAAAAACTGTTTTTT.